The 24 T cell receptor beta chains reported below all come from one sample, sequenced in a study of blood T cells in healthy people across ages. PCR was performed a second time for 7 to 11 cycles using a sample-barcoded 5' primer and a J-beta primer mix. MiXCR, run by TCRdb on the 5' RACE reads, gives a single entry per CDR3 protein. The sample holds roughly 680,000 distinct CDR3 sequences, under 25% seen once. The material sequenced was blood. The receptors here all came from a man in his 70s in good health.

The genes are TRBV12-5 and TRBJ2-3; D is possibly TRBD1 (5 bases). Germline V gene data show CDR1 as LGHNT and CDR2 as FRNRAP. Trimming stripped 0 bases from V and 2 bases from J, with 18 bases between. The CDR3 sequence is 18 residues long. CDR3 DNA sequence: TGTGCTAGTGGTTTGGTATATAGGGGCGGCGCCTACACAGATACGCAGTATTTT. Encoded protein: CASGLVYRGGAYTDTQYF.

This clonotype was counted at least ten times. The J gene is TRBJ2-7, the V gene TRBV7-8; a weak D match, TRBD2 (5 bases). Germline CDR1 reads SGHVS; CDR2 reads FQNEAQ. The CDR3 is 16 residues long. Trimming stripped 1 base from V and 2 bases from J, with 15 bases between. DNA of the CDR3: TGTGCCAGCAGCTTAGTTGGAGGACTCAACACCTACGAGCAGTACTTC. This sequence encodes CASSLVGGLNTYEQYF.

This clonotype has only a few counts. For the CDR3, the DNA is TGCGCCAGCAGCCAAGGGATCCTTCGAAGGGAGAGCTCCTACGAGCAGTACTTC. As protein: CASSQGILRRESSYEQYF. The V gene is TRBV4-1, the J gene TRBJ2-7, with D perhaps matching TRBD2 (5 bases). V was cut by 1 base and J by 0 bases, with 19 bases left in between. CDR1 is MGHRA, CDR2 YSYEKL, per germline. The CDR3 runs to 18 residues.

This clonotype was seen only a few times. Germline and junction disagree at one end, which may indicate a read error. The CDR3 nucleotides read TGTGCCTGCAGTTTCCAGGGGATAGCGACCCAGTACTTC. Amino acids: CACSFQGIATQYF. The chain combines TRBV12-3 or TRBV12-4 with TRBJ2-5, with TRBD1 as a possible D gene (6 bases). This CDR3 region has 13 residues.

As regards this clonotype: The junction differs from germline at one of its ends, possibly a read error. The chain has TRBV25-1 and TRBJ1-2; 8 bases align to TRBD1. The CDR3 is 14 residues long. Germline values: CDR1 MGHDK, CDR2 SYGVNS. The CDR3 reads CASGDQGADYGYTF. The CDR3 DNA sequence: TGTGCCAGCGGTGATCAGGGGGCGGACTATGGCTACACCTTC.

This clonotype has only a few counts. V is TRBV7-2 and J is TRBJ1-1; 9 bases line up with TRBD1. This CDR3 has 17 amino acids. J lost 5 bases, V lost 1 base, and 11 bases had no gene match. Germline CDR1 and CDR2: SGHTA and FQGNSA. CDR3 in DNA: TGTGCCAGCAGCTTAGTTGCCCGGACAGGGGCTGGGACTGAAGCTTTCTTT. Translating gives CASSLVARTGAGTEAFF.

In its sample, this clonotype was seen a few times. J is TRBJ2-7 and V is TRBV18, with D perhaps TRBD1 (5 bases). Germline V gives CDR1 KGHSH, CDR2 LQKENI. CDR3 size: 12 residues. With 3 bases removed from V and 5 bases from J, the gap between germline ends came to 8 bases. CDR3 amino acids: CASSPDTNEQYF. The CDR3 DNA reads as TGTGCCAGCTCACCGGACACCAACGAGCAGTACTTC.

This clonotype occurred a few times. The V call is TRBV18, the J call TRBJ2-1; 11 nucleotides match TRBD2. The germline CDR1 and CDR2 sequences are KGHSH and LQKENI. J gave up 0 bases and V 3 bases, and 4 bases lay outside the gene matches. CDR3 length: 17 residues. The CDR3 DNA reads as TGTGCCAGCTCACCTGTACTAGCGGGGGCCTCCTACAATGAGCAGTTCTTC. It codes for CASSPVLAGASYNEQFF.

The rearrangement joins TRBV14 to TRBJ2-7, with 7 nucleotides matching TRBD2. The length of the CDR3 is 14 residues. The V and J ends lost 5 bases and 2 bases, in that order; junction bases with no gene match: 6. Per germline, CDR1 SGHDN and CDR2 FVKESK. CDR3 protein: CASSFHGTTYEQYF. The CDR3 DNA sequence: TGTGCCAGCAGCTTTCACGGGACTACCTACGAGCAGTACTTC.

This clonotype came up a few times. CDR3: CASSRTPDTQYF. The CDR3 DNA follows: TGTGCCAGCAGCCGGACCCCAGATACGCAGTATTTT. The chain is built from TRBV14 and TRBJ2-3; D gene unclear. The V end was cut by 4 bases, the J end by 4 bases, with 6 bases between. The CDR3 totals 12 residues. Germline V gene data show CDR1 as SGHDN and CDR2 as FVKESK.

V gene TRBV5-1 combines with J gene TRBJ2-2; TRBD2 agrees at 9 bases. This CDR3 region has 16 residues. The germline V gene encodes CDR1 SGHRS and CDR2 YFSETQ. V shed 6 bases and J 6 bases; nucleotides not matched to a gene: 12. The CDR3 DNA sequence: TGCGCCAGCATATCTACCGTAGCGGGAGTGGCCGGGGAGCTGTTTTTT. It encodes CASISTVAGVAGELFF.

The chain carries TRBV9 and TRBJ2-2, with a weak D call TRBD1 (6 bases). With 2 bases removed from V and 6 bases from J, the gap between germline ends came to 11 bases. The CDR3 covers 14 residues. Looked up from germline, CDR1 is SGDLS and CDR2 is YYNGEE. This chain's CDR3 is CASSVEGGAGELFF. CDR3 nucleotide sequence: TGTGCCAGCAGCGTTGAAGGGGGAGCCGGGGAGCTGTTTTTT. Based on the CDR3 plus reference TRBV9 and TRBJ2-2, the full variable domain is DSGVTQTPKHLITATGQRVTLRCSPRSGDLSVYWYQQSLDQGLQFLIQYYNGEERAKGNILERFSAQQFPDLHSELNLSSLELGDSALYFCASSVEGGAGELFFGEGSRLTVL.

This clonotype was seen a few times. The rearrangement links TRBV7-2 to TRBJ2-7; 10 nucleotides align to TRBD2. CDR1 SGHTA and CDR2 FQGNSA come from the germline V gene. The length of the CDR3 is 15 residues. V trimming: 4 bases; J trimming: 4 bases; junction bases outside the gene matches: 7. CDR3 loop: CASSSSGRGNYEQYF. The CDR3 DNA reads TGTGCCAGCAGCTCTAGCGGGAGAGGGAATTACGAGCAGTACTTC.

This chain joins TRBV6-1 and TRBJ1-5; TRBD1 matches at 7 bases. V dropped 4 bases and J dropped 3; count of bases not matched to a gene: 6. The CDR3 sequence is 15 residues long. The germline CDR1 and CDR2 sequences are MNHNS and SASEGT. The CDR3 here is CASSGQGYDNQPQHF. CDR3 coding DNA: TGTGCCAGCAGTGGACAGGGATACGACAATCAGCCCCAGCATTTT.

The CDR3 coding sequence is TGCAGTGCTAGAGATCAGAGAAGGGGTGAGCAGTTCTTC. It specifies CSARDQRRGEQFF. The chain carries TRBV20-1 and TRBJ2-1; D is possibly TRBD1 (5 bases). Germline lookup yields CDR1 DFQATT and CDR2 SNEGSKA (reference sequence). Deletions cut 0 bases from V and 9 bases from J, with 12 bases between. The CDR3 runs to 13 residues.

This sequence joins TRBV20-1 and TRBJ2-3; 9 nucleotides align to TRBD2. The CDR3 consists of 16 residues. The germline V gene has CDR1 DFQATT and CDR2 SNEGSKA (reference sequence). J was trimmed by 0 bases and V by 0 bases; bases with no gene match: 4. The CDR3 here is CSARDALAGSTDTQYF. The CDR3 DNA is TGCAGTGCTAGAGACGCACTAGCGGGCAGCACAGATACGCAGTATTTT.

This clonotype was detected only a few times. The junction does not match germline at one end; this may be a read error. The chain has TRBV7-2 and TRBJ2-3; TRBD1 is a possible D gene (5 bases). Germline V gene lookup returns CDR1 SGHTA and CDR2 FQGNSA. This CDR3 contains 14 residues. The CDR3 coding sequence is TGTGCCAGCAGCTTAAGGGGTAGCATAGATACGCAGTATTTT. It encodes CASSLRGSIDTQYF.

A few counts support this clonotype. The rearrangement joins TRBV20-1 to TRBJ1-5; weak D call: TRBD1 (6 bases). Germline loops: CDR1 DFQATT, CDR2 SNEGSKA (reference sequence). The CDR3 totals 13 residues. The ends were cut back, 6 bases at V and 4 bases at J, with 13 bases in the middle. CDR3 coding DNA: TGCAGTGCATCCAGGGGCCTAAATCAGCCCCAGCATTTT. Its protein product is CSASRGLNQPQHF.

V and J are TRBV7-9 and TRBJ2-1; 10 bases are a match to TRBD2. J was trimmed by 5 bases and V by 7 bases; bases with no gene match: 5. Germline CDR1 and CDR2: SEHNR and FQNEAQ (reference sequence). The CDR3 runs 14 residues. This CDR3 reads CASNTSGTNNEQFF. For the CDR3, the DNA is TGTGCCAGCAACACTAGCGGGACGAACAATGAGCAGTTCTTC. Variable domain in full (rest from reference TRBV7-9 and TRBJ2-1): DTGVSQNPRHKITKRGQNVTFRCDPISEHNRLYWYRQTLGQGPEFLTYFQNEAQLEKSRLLSDRFSAERPKGSFSTLEIQRTEQGDSAMYLCASNTSGTNNEQFFGPGTRLTVL.

The genes are TRBV5-1 and TRBJ2-7, with 7 bases lining up with TRBD2. V lost 0 bases to trimming and J lost 3 bases; unmatched junction nucleotides: 3. CDR1 is SGHRS and CDR2 is YFSETQ in the germline V gene. The CDR3 length is 14 residues. Here the CDR3 DNA reads TGCGCCAGCAGCTTGGGAGCGGGACTCTACGAGCAGTACTTC. Its protein product is CASSLGAGLYEQYF.

This sequence joins TRBV7-9 and TRBJ2-1, with TRBD2 matching 12 bases. Trimming cost V 7 bases and J 10 bases; bases outside gene matches: 8. CDR1 SEHNR and CDR2 FQNEAQ come from the germline V gene (reference sequence). The CDR3 has 14 amino acids. The chain's CDR3 is CASTSSGRAEEQFF. The CDR3 bases are TGTGCCAGCACCTCTAGCGGGAGGGCCGAGGAGCAGTTCTTC.

This clonotype has more than one count but fewer than ten. This chain uses TRBV28 with TRBJ2-1; no firm D call. With the DNA end fitting TRBJ2-7 better, the J assignment may be wrong. This CDR3 is built from 15 residues. In germline, CDR1 is MDHEN, CDR2 SYDVKM. The CDR3 sequence: CASSLSGPPLYEQYF. In DNA form, the CDR3 reads TGTGCCAGCAGTTTAAGTGGCCCCCCACTCTACGAGCAGTACTTC.

Concerning this clonotype itself: This clone may be a read error of a much larger clone one base away. The chain uses TRBV5-1 and TRBJ2-5; D is possibly TRBD1 (5 bases). Trimming removed 4 bases at V and 2 bases at J, with 9 bases between. This CDR3 comprises 13 residues. CDR1 and CDR2 from the germline V gene are SGHRS and YFSETQ. CDR3 DNA sequence: TGCGCCAGCAGCGAAGCAGGGCAAGAGACCCAGTACTTC. Amino acids: CASSEAGQETQYF. The variable domain in full, completed from reference TRBV5-1 and TRBJ2-5, reads KAGVTQTPRYLIKTRGQQVTLSCSPISGHRSVSWYQQTPGQGLQFLFEYFSETQRNKGNFPGRFSGRQFSNSRSEMNVSTLELGDSALYLCASSEAGQETQYFGPGTRLLVL.

The chain's CDR3 is CASSSTESKIDTQYF. The CDR3 DNA reads as TGCGCCAGCAGCTCGACAGAGTCTAAAATCGATACGCAGTATTTT. The chain couples TRBV5-1 to TRBJ2-3; perhaps TRBD1 as D (5 bases). The CDR3 extends over 15 amino acids. Trimming removed 3 bases from V and 6 bases from J, with 17 bases in between. The germline gives CDR1 SGHRS, CDR2 YFSETQ.